This TCR beta chain is drawn from a study of T cells in Graves' hyperthyroidism and ophthalmopathy. Individuals with ophthalmopathy presented a Clinical Activity Score of at least 3, a NOSPECS grade of at least 4 and a duration under 3 months. The PBMCs were sourced from fresh peripheral blood (about 9.7 ml). The study's findings and limits: A model of 13 V-J pairs discriminated ophthalmopathy from stable hyperthyroidism. The majority of expanded thyroid clonotypes above 0.001 also appeared in blood.

This clonotype was detected ten times or more. As yet, its antigen is unknown. This clone may be a read error of a much larger clone one base away. This CDR3 is built from 13 residues. The V and J ends lost 1 base and 6 bases respectively, with 6 bases between them. Germline loops: CDR1 SGHAT, CDR2 FQNNGV. Amplification yielded TCR beta CDR3 regions, with RNA transcripts as the source. The HTBI set primed first-round TCR CDR3 RT-PCR. Each CDR3 protein is one row after TCRdb ran MiXCR on the multiplex PCR reads. The table has about 350,000 distinct CDR3 sequences, 15% to 20% seen once. The source material was blood. The rearrangement joins TRBV11-2 to TRBJ2-2, with D possibly being TRBD2 (5 bases). The origin of this receptor is a woman aged 40 to 55 with Graves' ophthalmopathy. As DNA, the CDR3 is TGTGCCAGCAGCTTAGCGCGGGCCGGGGAGCTGTTTTTT. Residues: CASSLARAGELFF.